The 28 T cell receptor beta chains below come from one sample, sequenced in a study of PD-1 and CTLA-4 blockade in melanoma. The repertoire was sequenced with immunoSEQ multiplex PCR; TCRdb's copy has only in-frame clones and lacks some. The table records about 28,000 clones, around 93% of them present only once. Sequenced material: CD8+ T cells from peripheral blood, taken from a patient given anti-PD-1 treatment. Source of these receptors: a human donor with melanoma.

V gene TRBV9 combines with J gene TRBJ1-4; 9 nucleotides agree with TRBD1. With 0 bases clipped from V and 6 bases from J, the junction kept 3 bases outside the gene matches. This CDR3 comprises 15 residues. Germline V lookup: CDR1 SGDLS, CDR2 YYNGEE. The CDR3 spells CASSVEGTGYEKLFF. DNA for the CDR3: TGTGCCAGCAGCGTAGAAGGGACAGGGTATGAAAAACTGTTTTTT. The full variable domain, with the rest looked up from reference TRBV9 and TRBJ1-4, is DSGVTQTPKHLITATGQRVTLRCSPRSGDLSVYWYQQSLDQGLQFLIQYYNGEERAKGNILERFSAQQFPDLHSELNLSSLELGDSALYFCASSVEGTGYEKLFFGSGTQLSVL.

The CDR3 here is CASSPSGKGSYEQYF. CDR3 DNA: TGTGCCAGCAGTCCGTCGGGAAAAGGGTCCTACGAGCAGTACTTC. V gene TRBV6-6 combines with J gene TRBJ2-7; the D gene is possibly TRBD2 (5 bases). The CDR3 consists of 15 residues. Trimming stripped 5 bases from V and 1 base from J, with 15 bases between. From germline, CDR1 is MNHNY and CDR2 SVGAGI (reference sequence).

This chain connects TRBV28 to TRBJ2-3, with 9 bases matching TRBD2. Germline V gene data show CDR1 as MDHEN and CDR2 as SYDVKM. The V and J ends lost 7 bases and 4 bases, in that order; junction bases with no gene match: 15. CDR3 length: 17 amino acids. CDR3 nucleotide sequence: TGTGCCAGCACCCTCCCTCGGGCGGGAGGGCCCCCAGATACGCAGTATTTT. The encoded protein is CASTLPRAGGPPDTQYF.

This clone was counted a single time. This chain uses TRBV30 with TRBJ2-5; D uncertain. From germline, CDR1 is GTSNPN and CDR2 SVGIG (reference sequence). This CDR3 spans 11 amino acids. V was clipped by 1 base and J by 5 bases, with 5 bases between them. CDR3 DNA: TGTGCCTGGAGTGACGGGGAGACCCAGTACTTC. It is translated as CAWSDGETQYF.

The gene calls are TRBV5-1 and TRBJ2-7; possible D gene TRBD1, 5 bases. Looked up from germline, CDR1 is SGHRS and CDR2 is YFSETQ. V shed 1 base and J shed 5 bases, with 16 bases lying between them. This CDR3 is 15 amino acids long. CDR3 protein: CASSLRQGNNDEQYF. DNA for the CDR3: TGCGCCAGCAGCTTGAGGCAGGGTAACAACGACGAGCAGTACTTC.

The rearrangement links TRBV4-1 to TRBJ2-7, with 8 bases aligning to TRBD1. This CDR3 spans 14 amino acids. Germline CDR1 MGHRA, CDR2 YSYEKL. J lost 4 bases, V lost 4 bases, and 6 bases had no gene match. The CDR3: CASSPPGGSYEQYF. The CDR3 DNA is TGCGCCAGCAGCCCCCCAGGGGGCAGTTACGAGCAGTACTTC.

The rearrangement joins TRBV7-8 to TRBJ2-1, with 7 bases aligning to TRBD1. The germline gives CDR1 SGHVS, CDR2 FQNEAQ. Trimming took 5 bases from V and 4 from J; bases not matched to a gene: 5. The CDR3 has 14 residues. This CDR3 reads CASSASRGYNEQFF. The CDR3 nucleotides read TGTGCCAGCAGCGCCTCCAGGGGGTACAATGAGCAGTTCTTC. The whole variable domain, filled in from reference TRBV7-8 and TRBJ2-1, reads GAGVSQSPRYKVAKRGQDVALRCDPISGHVSLFWYQQALGQGPEFLTYFQNEAQLDKSGLPSDRFFAERPEGSVSTLKIQRTQQEDSAVYLCASSASRGYNEQFFGPGTRLTVL.

The rearrangement links TRBV5-4 to TRBJ1-4, with D uncertain. Germline CDR1 SGHNT, CDR2 YYREEE (reference sequence). V was pared by 0 bases and J by 2 bases, with 5 bases between. This CDR3 has 14 residues. The CDR3 coding sequence is TGTGCCAGCAGCTTGGTTGGGACTAATGAAAAACTGTTTTTT. Translation: CASSLVGTNEKLFF.

The chain uses TRBV5-3 and TRBJ2-3, with 8 bases lining up with TRBD2. TRBV5-3 is treated as an ORF (open reading frame) with a function not yet certain. J lost 2 bases, V lost 1 base, and 6 bases had no gene match. The length of the CDR3 is 16 residues. The chain's CDR3 is CARSLKVTSVTDTQYF. The CDR3 nucleotides are TGTGCCAGAAGCTTGAAGGTGACTAGCGTCACAGATACGCAGTATTTT.

This clone came up a few times. J is TRBJ1-5 and V is TRBV30, with a weak D call TRBD1 (5 bases). Germline CDR1 is GTSNPN and CDR2 is SVGIG (reference sequence). Trimming pared 4 bases from V and 2 bases from J, leaving 12 bases between. The CDR3 runs 14 residues. CDR3 DNA: TGTGCCTGGAATCCCACAGGCGGCAATCAGCCCCAGCATTTT. This sequence encodes CAWNPTGGNQPQHF. The complete variable domain, with remaining parts taken from reference TRBV30 and TRBJ1-5, reads SQTIHQWPATLVQPVGSPLSLECTVEGTSNPNLYWYRQAAGRGLQLLFYSVGIGQISSEVPQNLSASRPQDRQFILSSKKLLLSDSGFYLCAWNPTGGNQPQHFGDGTRLSIL.

The chain joins TRBV11-2 to TRBJ2-3; D may be TRBD1 (7 bases). V was clipped by 1 base and J by 1 base, with 15 bases between them. The CDR3 consists of 17 residues. Germline V gene data show CDR1 as SGHAT and CDR2 as FQNNGV. CDR3 loop: CASSLGPDREGTDTQYF. Here the CDR3 DNA reads TGTGCCAGCAGCTTAGGGCCCGACAGGGAGGGCACAGATACGCAGTATTTT.

V and J are TRBV9 and TRBJ1-4, with TRBD1 identical over 8 bases. This CDR3 spans 15 amino acids. V lost 2 bases to trimming and J lost 6 bases; unmatched junction nucleotides: 6. Per the germline V gene, CDR1 is SGDLS and CDR2 is YYNGEE. The CDR3 DNA sequence: TGTGCCAGCAGCGTCTCAGGGGGCGTTTATGAAAAACTGTTTTTT. Translating gives CASSVSGGVYEKLFF.

The chain employs TRBV19 and TRBJ2-5; 15 nucleotides align to TRBD2. The trim removed 4 bases at V and 5 bases at J, leaving 11 bases unmatched. This CDR3 is built from 18 residues. Germline CDR1 is LNHDA and CDR2 is SQIVND (reference sequence). The CDR3 is CASSTRTSGRAFRETQYF. CDR3 DNA: TGTGCCAGTAGTACCCGGACTAGCGGGAGGGCCTTTCGCGAGACCCAGTACTTC. The full variable domain, completed using reference TRBV19 and TRBJ2-5, is DGGITQSPKYLFRKEGQNVTLSCEQNLNHDAMYWYRQDPGQGLRLIYYSQIVNDFQKGDIAEGYSVSREKKESFPLTVTSAQKNPTAFYLCASSTRTSGRAFRETQYFGPGTRLLVL.

This clone was seen just once. This chain connects TRBV15 to TRBJ1-2, with TRBD1 matching 7 bases. J was trimmed by 4 bases and V by 5 bases; bases with no gene match: 10. Germline V gene data show CDR1 as LNHNV and CDR2 as YYDKDF (reference sequence). The CDR3 consists of 15 residues. Written as DNA, the CDR3 is TGTGCCACCAGCTCGAGGACTGACAGGGTCTATGGCTACACCTTC. This sequence encodes CATSSRTDRVYGYTF.

In DNA form, the CDR3 reads TGTGCCAGCAGCCAAGTGGATAGCAATCAGCCCCAGCATTTT. It codes for CASSQVDSNQPQHF. The chain is built from TRBV4-2 and TRBJ1-5; no clear D. This CDR3 has 14 residues. Trimming stripped 1 base from V and 0 bases from J, with 4 bases between. CDR1 and CDR2 (germline): LGHNA, YNFKEQ.

The V gene is TRBV10-3, the J gene TRBJ1-1; 9 positions agree with TRBD1. Germline values: CDR1 ENHRY, CDR2 SYGVKD. The ends lost 10 bases at V and 1 base at J; junction bases unmatched: 4. The CDR3 is made up of 13 amino acids. The CDR3 sequence: CATRGQGNTEAFF. DNA of the CDR3: TGTGCCACGCGGGGACAGGGGAACACTGAAGCTTTCTTT.

On this clone itself: The same CDR3 is also encoded by other DNA sequences in this sample. The CDR3 region has the DNA TGTGCCAGCAGTTTATTAAGGGGAAACACTGAAGCTTTCTTT. It yields the protein CASSLLRGNTEAFF. The genes are TRBV27 and TRBJ1-1; tentatively, D is TRBD1 (5 bases). In germline, CDR1 is MNHEY, CDR2 SMNVEV (reference sequence). Trimming removed 1 base at V and 2 bases at J, with 8 bases between. The CDR3 loop spans 14 amino acids.

This clone was detected only once. The chain has TRBV19 and TRBJ2-5; possible D gene TRBD2, 5 bases. Per the germline V gene, CDR1 is LNHDA and CDR2 is SQIVND (reference sequence). The CDR3 is made up of 15 amino acids. V lost 3 bases and J lost 2, with 13 bases in between. CDR3 amino acids: CASSMRASRQETQYF. The CDR3 bases are TGTGCCAGTAGTATGCGAGCTAGCAGACAAGAGACCCAGTACTTC.

The V call is TRBV7-9, the J call TRBJ1-1; 7 nucleotides match TRBD1. Germline V gene lookup returns CDR1 SEHNR and CDR2 FQNEAQ (reference sequence). The CDR3 has 17 residues. V dropped 6 bases and J dropped 5; count of bases not matched to a gene: 18. The CDR3 here is CASSFPGWGQSKTEAFF. DNA for the CDR3: TGTGCCAGCAGTTTTCCAGGGTGGGGACAGTCAAAGACTGAAGCTTTCTTT.

The J gene is TRBJ2-5, the V gene TRBV11-2, with 8 nucleotides matching TRBD1. CDR1 is SGHAT, CDR2 FQNNGV, per germline. CDR3 length: 14 amino acids. The V and J ends lost 3 bases and 4 bases, in that order; junction bases with no gene match: 4. CDR3 amino acids: CASSLSQGAETQYF. Here the CDR3 DNA reads TGTGCCAGCAGCTTGAGTCAGGGGGCAGAGACCCAGTACTTC.

This chain uses TRBV24-1 with TRBJ2-3; a weak D match, TRBD1 (5 bases). The CDR3 length is 16 residues. Germline-derived CDR1 and CDR2 are KGHDR and SFDVKD. The V end lost 0 bases, the J end lost 4 bases, and 13 bases lay between the germline ends. In DNA, the CDR3 is TGTGCCACCAGTGATTTGGGGCAGGGCATGTCAGATACGCAGTATTTT. This gives the protein CATSDLGQGMSDTQYF.

The CDR3 DNA reads as TGTGCCAGAAGCTTGGTGCAGTCCTACAATGAGCAGTTCTTC. Translation: CARSLVQSYNEQFF. V and J are TRBV5-3 and TRBJ2-1; D uncertain. TRBV5-3 is noted as an ORF with a role that remains uncertain. Trimming left V 0 bases short and J 1 base short, with 5 bases between. The CDR3 is 14 residues long.

CDR3 amino acids: CASSGPGQGEDEAFF. The CDR3 nucleotides read TGTGCCAGCAGTGGGCCCGGACAGGGGGAGGATGAAGCTTTCTTT. This chain joins TRBV25-1 and TRBJ1-1; TRBD1 matches 10 bases. V lost 4 bases and J lost 7; bases outside the gene matches: 9. Per germline, CDR1 MGHDK and CDR2 SYGVNS. The CDR3 consists of 15 residues.

The rearrangement uses TRBV11-2 and TRBJ2-5, with 7 bases lining up with TRBD1. The trim removed 2 bases at V and 6 bases at J, leaving 3 bases unmatched. This CDR3 is 13 amino acids long. Per the germline V gene, CDR1 is SGHAT and CDR2 is FQNNGV. Written as DNA, the CDR3 is TGTGCCAGCAGCTTAAACAGGGGTCAGACCCAGTACTTC. Translation: CASSLNRGQTQYF.

This chain connects TRBV14 to TRBJ1-1, with 7 bases that match TRBD1. The trim removed 0 bases at V and 1 base at J, leaving 2 bases unmatched. The CDR3 length is 15 residues. Germline loops: CDR1 SGHDN, CDR2 FVKESK. The CDR3 coding sequence is TGTGCCAGCAGCCAAGAGGGACAGAGGAACACTGAAGCTTTCTTT. This gives the protein CASSQEGQRNTEAFF.

V and J are TRBV12-3 or TRBV12-4 and TRBJ2-7; TRBD1 or TRBD2 may be the D gene (5 bases each). This CDR3 spans 12 amino acids. Trimming took off 6 bases at V and 3 bases at J, with 9 bases between the two ends. CDR3 nucleotide sequence: TGTGCCAGCAGCAGGGACCTCTACGAGCAGTACTTC. This encodes CASSRDLYEQYF.

This clone was seen once. This chain uses TRBV4-2 with TRBJ2-3; 8 nucleotides line up with TRBD2. Unmatched junction bases numbered 14, after V lost 0 bases and J lost 0 bases. Germline-derived CDR1 and CDR2 are LGHNA and YNFKEQ. The CDR3 spans 20 residues. CDR3 bases: TGTGCCAGCAGCCAAGATTTTGTCTTAGCGGGAACTTCTAGCACAGATACGCAGTATTTT. Its translation: CASSQDFVLAGTSSTDTQYF.

The rearrangement uses TRBV9 and TRBJ2-2; D possibly uses TRBD1 or TRBD2 (5 bases each). The germline CDR1 and CDR2 sequences are SGDLS and YYNGEE. The CDR3 sequence is 13 residues long. Trimming cost V 7 bases and J 6 bases, with 13 bases left between them. In DNA form, the CDR3 reads TGTGCCAGCGAGGGCAGGGTGGCCGGGGAGCTGTTTTTT. Residues: CASEGRVAGELFF. Full variable domain (missing parts from reference TRBV9 and TRBJ2-2): DSGVTQTPKHLITATGQRVTLRCSPRSGDLSVYWYQQSLDQGLQFLIQYYNGEERAKGNILERFSAQQFPDLHSELNLSSLELGDSALYFCASEGRVAGELFFGEGSRLTVL.